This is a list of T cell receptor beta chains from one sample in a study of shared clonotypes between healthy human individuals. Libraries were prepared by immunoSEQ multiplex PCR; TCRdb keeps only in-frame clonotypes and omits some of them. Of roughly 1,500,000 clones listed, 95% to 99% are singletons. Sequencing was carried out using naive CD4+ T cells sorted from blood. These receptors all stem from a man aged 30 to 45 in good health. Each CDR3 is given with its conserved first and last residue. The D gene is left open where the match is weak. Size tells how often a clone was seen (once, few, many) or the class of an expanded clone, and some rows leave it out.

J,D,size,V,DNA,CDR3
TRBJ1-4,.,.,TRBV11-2,TGTGCCAGCAGGCAGAATCAGGGGACTCCGTCGGGAAAACTGTTTTTT,CASRQNQGTPSGKLFF
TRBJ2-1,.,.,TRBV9,TGTGCCAGCAGCCCACACTCAGAACCCTACAATGAGCAGTTCTTC,CASSPHSEPYNEQFF
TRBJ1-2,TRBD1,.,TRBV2,TGTGCCAGCAGTGACGGAGGGACAGGCCCCCGGGGGGGCTACACCTTC,CASSDGGTGPRGGYTF
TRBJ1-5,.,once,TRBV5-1,TGCGCCAGCAGCTTGGAGGGAGGGCTCGGCAATCAGCCCCAGCATTTT,CASSLEGGLGNQPQHF
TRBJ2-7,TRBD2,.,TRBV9,TGTGCCAGCAGCGTAGGAGTAGCGGGTCTCTACGAGCAGTACTTC,CASSVGVAGLYEQYF
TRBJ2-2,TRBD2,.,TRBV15,TGTGCCACCGGTCGCGGGAGCAACACCGGGGAGCTGTTTTTT,CATGRGSNTGELFF
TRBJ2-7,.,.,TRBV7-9,TGTGCCAGCAGCTCACCGGGGCAGTTCTACGAGCAGTACTTC,CASSSPGQFYEQYF
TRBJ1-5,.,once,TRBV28,TGTGCCAGCAGTTTATCCTTTGTAATCAGCCCCCAGCATTTT,CASSLSFVISPQHF
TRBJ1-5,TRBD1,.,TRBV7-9,TGTGCCAGCAGCTCAGACAGGGACAATCAGCCCCAGCATTTT,CASSSDRDNQPQHF
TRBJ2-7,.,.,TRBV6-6,TGTGCCAGCATGGGAGGCTACGAGCAGTACTTC,CASMGGYEQYF
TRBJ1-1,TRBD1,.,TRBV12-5,TGTGCTAGTGGTTTGATCACAGGGGGAACAACTGAAGCTTTCTTT,CASGLITGGTTEAFF
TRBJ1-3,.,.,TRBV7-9,TGTGCCAGCAGCTTAGGAGCGGGAAACACCATATATTTT,CASSLGAGNTIYF
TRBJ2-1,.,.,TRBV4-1,TGCGCCAGCAGCCAAGAGCCCTTCCATGGAGGGTACAATGAGCAGTTCTTC,CASSQEPFHGGYNEQFF
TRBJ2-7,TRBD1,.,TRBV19,TGTGCCAGTAGTCCGGGACAGGGGGCGAGGTACGAGCAGTACTTC,CASSPGQGARYEQYF
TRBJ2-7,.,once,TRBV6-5,TGTGCCAGCAGTTACTCCCCGGGTTCGTACGAGCAGTACTTC,CASSYSPGSYEQYF